This entry is about one T cell receptor beta chain. Many counts were recorded for this clonotype. The target of this receptor is not known. The input lacks base qualities; no much larger clone sits a single base away. CDR1 and CDR2 are drawn from the germline V gene: SNHLY, FYNNEI. The CDR3 runs 15 amino acids, cysteine and phenylalanine included. Just the 45-base CDR3 DNA is kept, in frame starting at base 1. V ends up 3 bases short and J 11 bases short, with an unmatched junction base count of 12. A case-control design nested within a healthcare worker cohort in London, UK, was used, with weekly nasopharyngeal swab PCR tests and blood sampling performed. Healthcare workers were enrolled in the week of the UK lockdown, from 23 to 31 March 2020, and were followed every week for up to roughly 16 weeks. The data stem from a study of early T cells in non-severe SARS-CoV-2 infection (dated by TCRdb to the early 2020s). Regarding the study in general: Because TCR sequencing was done on bulk RNA from unsorted whole blood, the alpha and beta chains could not be paired. What the authors observed across the whole study: VDJdb matching was skewed toward anti-spike CD8 responses and likely underestimated virus-specific expansions, missing private and CD4 specificities.

The method was 5' RACE. These reads were obtained on a NextSeq 500. The TCR library protocol attached unique molecular identifiers to individual cDNA molecules to correct for sequencing error and PCR bias. Sequencing covered both TCR alpha and beta chains, and within each sample the abundances of alpha and beta sequences were tightly co-correlated. The paper's data handling went like this. Decombinator V4 was used to annotate the V gene, J gene and CDR3 of the TCR sequences. TCRs were defined as expanded if a significant change between any two time points was detected under a Poisson model with p below 0.0001. TCR abundances were normalised to the total number of TCRs sequenced per sample and expressed as counts per million. TRAV1-2 paired with TRAJ12, TRAJ20 or TRAJ33 defined MAIT TCRs, while TRAV10 paired with TRAJ18 defined iNKT TCRs. A search of VDJdb, accessed on 1 November 2021, was run for TCRs annotated to CMV, EBV and SARS-CoV-2, with TCRs annotated for multiple antigens excluded. The public reads were reprocessed in TCRdb via fastp at Q25 and MiXCR, keeping in-frame beta chains. Entries are consolidated by CDR3 protein sequence, retaining the most common genes and DNA. The V and J calls here are based on TCRdb, not the publication. The sample data list almost 65,000 distinct CDR3 sequences, and around 4.9% of these were observed just once. The ten largest clones represent approximately 5.4% of the sample.

The sample consisted of whole blood. Rearrangement joined TRBV2 to TRBJ2-7, with 11 central nucleotides matching TRBD1. The source of this sequence is an adult who was a healthcare worker with PCR-confirmed SARS-CoV-2 infection or an uninfected control (not recorded which). The DNA sequence reads TGTGCCAGCAGTGAGGATGTGGGACAGGGGGTAGGGGAGTACTTC. The resulting protein is CASSEDVGQGVGEYF.